This T cell receptor (beta chain) was sequenced in a study of chemoradiotherapy in HPV16-positive cancers. Study context: A couple of HPV16-positive patients' cells yielded candidate HPV-specific clones and common motifs.

The CDR3 runs 14 residues. Germline CDR1 SGHTA, CDR2 FQGNSA. V lost 5 bases, J lost 7 bases, and 14 bases lay in between. Concerning this clone: The antigen remains unidentified.

Study-level results: The functional HPV-specific definition rests on just two HPV16-positive patients. Better recurrence-free survival went with HPV-responsive T-cell expansion in HPV16-positive patients. Non-HPV-specific T cells did not expand in tumors during treatment, whereas candidate HPV-specific clones and E7-related motifs did.

Profiling relied on immunoSEQ multiplex PCR, and the TCRdb table lists in-frame clones only, not all of them. The sample lists 2,500 to 3,000 clones, about 83% seen once, with just over 9% in the top ten. This chain links TRBV7-2 with TRBJ1-4; D call uncertain. This TCR derives from a human donor with HPV-associated anogenital cancer. The sequences come from tumor tissue, collected from a patient who underwent chemoradiotherapy. CDR3 coding DNA: TGTGCCAGCAGCCTCGGAAGGGCCGGTGAAAAACTGTTTTTT. Translated: CASSLGRAGEKLFF.